The clone carrying this T cell receptor (beta chain) has only a few counts. Its antigen remains unknown. Trimming shortened V by 4 bases and J by 5 bases, and 15 bases separated the two germline ends. The CDR3 extends over 15 amino acids. The sample comes from a study of T-cell memory formation after mild COVID-19. Study-wide context: Largely, TCR clusters stayed within a single donor. Study results and caveats: The study found contracting CD4+ clones mainly in CM and EM and contracting CD8+ clones in EMRA.

TCRdb reprocessed the 5' RACE reads with MiXCR, giving one entry per CDR3 protein. The repertoire holds about 290,000 distinct CDR3 sequences, with about 16% as singletons. The chain is built from TRBV12-3 or TRBV12-4 and TRBJ1-5; D not certain. This TCR derives from a man younger than 30 who had mild COVID-19 (a few samples of this study predate the infection). Cell type and time point are not known. The sequenced sample was PBMCs or a T cell subset sorted from them (not recorded which). The CDR3 region has the DNA TGTGCCAGCAGTTCCGGTGCCGGCGTCCATCAGCCCCAGCATTTT. It codes for CASSSGAGVHQPQHF.